Presented here are 20 T cell receptor beta chains from one specimen sequenced in a study of T cells in localized non-small cell lung cancer. Generated by immunoSEQ multiplex PCR, the TCRdb table keeps only in-frame clones and is missing some. Found here are around 50,000 clones, about nine tenths of them singletons; the top ten hold approximately 5.2%. The material sequenced was peripheral blood, taken before any cancer treatment. The receptors shown here come from a woman aged 40-69 years with stage I lung adenocarcinoma.

The rearrangement joins TRBV5-4 to TRBJ2-5; D may be TRBD1 or TRBD2 (5 bases each). Germline CDR1 SGHNT, CDR2 YYREEE (reference sequence). This CDR3 is built from 15 residues. With 0 bases removed from V and 5 bases from J, the gap between germline ends came to 14 bases. The CDR3 loop is CASSLAPGSGETQYF. Here the CDR3 DNA reads TGTGCCAGCAGCTTGGCCCCAGGGTCGGGGGAGACCCAGTACTTC.

The chain has TRBV30 and TRBJ1-1; D is uncertain. This CDR3 is 14 amino acids long. Trimming took off 0 bases at V and 3 bases at J, with 11 bases between the two ends. CDR1 is GTSNPN and CDR2 is SVGIG in the germline V gene (reference sequence). The DNA for the CDR3 is TGTGCCTGGAGTGTAAGGGCTGGGCACACTGAAGCTTTCTTT. It encodes CAWSVRAGHTEAFF.

V and J are TRBV6-1 and TRBJ1-4; 7 positions agree with TRBD1. This CDR3 has 14 amino acids. Germline V lookup: CDR1 MNHNS, CDR2 SASEGT. V shed 6 bases, J shed 8 bases, and the junction held 9 bases outside the gene matches. The CDR3 protein is CASRVDRVVEKLFF. In DNA form, the CDR3 reads TGTGCCAGCAGAGTAGACAGGGTTGTCGAAAAACTGTTTTTT.

V usage is TRBV6-5 and J usage is TRBJ1-1; no clear D. The CDR3 sequence is 13 residues long. The germline V and J ends were trimmed by 2 bases and 4 bases, with 8 bases remaining between them. Germline loops: CDR1 MNHEY, CDR2 SVGAGI. CDR3 bases: TGTGCCAGCAGTTACGCGGTGGGCACTGAAGCTTTCTTT. This encodes CASSYAVGTEAFF.

The chain has TRBV6-5 and TRBJ1-1; tentative D call: TRBD1 (5 bases). Germline lookup yields CDR1 MNHEY and CDR2 SVGAGI. This CDR3 contains 15 residues. The V and J ends lost 6 bases and 0 bases respectively, with 14 bases between them. CDR3 bases: TGTGCCAGCAGCATCTCCGGGGCCCTGAACACTGAAGCTTTCTTT. Translated, it gives CASSISGALNTEAFF.

J is TRBJ2-1 and V is TRBV30; D is perhaps TRBD1 (5 bases). CDR3 length: 16 residues. The germline V gene encodes CDR1 GTSNPN and CDR2 SVGIG (reference sequence). Trimming removed 3 bases at V and 5 bases at J, with 20 bases between. CDR3 DNA: TGTGCCTGGAGGCACAGGTCCGTTTTTCCCCACAATGAGCAGTTCTTC. Its translation: CAWRHRSVFPHNEQFF. The variable domain in full, with the rest retrieved from reference TRBV30 and TRBJ2-1, is SQTIHQWPATLVQPVGSPLSLECTVEGTSNPNLYWYRQAAGRGLQLLFYSVGIGQISSEVPQNLSASRPQDRQFILSSKKLLLSDSGFYLCAWRHRSVFPHNEQFFGPGTRLTVL.

V gene TRBV4-3 combines with J gene TRBJ2-1; D is unresolved. The germline CDR1 and CDR2 sequences are LGHNA and YSLEER. This CDR3 is 16 amino acids long. V was trimmed by 0 bases and J by 0 bases, leaving 9 bases between them. The DNA for the CDR3 is TGCGCCAGCAGCCAAGAAGATCGGAGCTCCTACAATGAGCAGTTCTTC. Translating gives CASSQEDRSSYNEQFF.

J is TRBJ2-1 and V is TRBV9; D remains unclear. The CDR3 contains 12 residues. Germline lookup yields CDR1 SGDLS and CDR2 YYNGEE. V was clipped by 0 bases and J by 10 bases, with 8 bases between them. The CDR3: CASSVGFGEQFF. The CDR3 region has the DNA TGTGCCAGCAGCGTAGGGTTCGGGGAGCAGTTCTTC.

V is TRBV27 and J is TRBJ2-3; D may be TRBD1 or TRBD2 (6 bases each). Trimming took off 2 bases at V and 0 bases at J, with 9 bases between the two ends. The CDR3 sequence is 15 residues long. Germline assignment: CDR1 MNHEY and CDR2 SMNVEV (reference sequence). Here the CDR3 DNA reads TGTGCCAGCAGTTTAACAGGGACTAGCACAGATACGCAGTATTTT. Amino acids: CASSLTGTSTDTQYF.

J is TRBJ2-2 and V is TRBV7-9; D may correspond to TRBD1 or TRBD2 (6 bases each). Trimming shortened V by 5 bases and J by 0 bases, and 10 bases separated the two germline ends. The CDR3 runs to 15 residues. The germline V gene has CDR1 SEHNR and CDR2 FQNEAQ (reference sequence). DNA of the CDR3: TGTGCCAGCAGCCACGGGGGCGCGAACACCGGGGAGCTGTTTTTT. Translated, it gives CASSHGGANTGELFF.

The V and J genes are TRBV30 and TRBJ1-4, with TRBD1 matching over 7 bases. The germline CDR1 and CDR2 sequences are GTSNPN and SVGIG (reference sequence). V lost 2 bases to trimming and J lost 0 bases; unmatched junction nucleotides: 6. The CDR3 loop spans 16 amino acids. The CDR3 DNA is TGTGCCTGGAGTCCCGACAGGGCAGCAACTAATGAAAAACTGTTTTTT. It is translated as CAWSPDRAATNEKLFF. The full variable domain, its missing parts supplied by reference TRBV30 and TRBJ1-4, is SQTIHQWPATLVQPVGSPLSLECTVEGTSNPNLYWYRQAAGRGLQLLFYSVGIGQISSEVPQNLSASRPQDRQFILSSKKLLLSDSGFYLCAWSPDRAATNEKLFFGSGTQLSVL.

CDR3 residues: CSASRDNEQFF. The DNA for the CDR3 is TGCAGTGCTAGTCGGGACAATGAGCAGTTCTTC. V usage is TRBV20-1 and J usage is TRBJ2-1; unclear D gene. V was trimmed by 3 bases and J by 5 bases, leaving 5 bases between them. This CDR3 contains 11 residues. Germline CDR1 and CDR2: DFQATT and SNEGSKA (reference sequence).

This clone is medium-sized (0.01 to 0.1%) by share. This chain links TRBV10-3 with TRBJ2-1, with D unresolved. V lost 8 bases, J lost 12 bases, and 14 bases lay in between. Germline lookup yields CDR1 ENHRY and CDR2 SYGVKD. The CDR3 consists of 11 residues. The CDR3 DNA sequence: TGTGCCATCGGAAGGCCAAACGGGCAGTTCTTC. Amino acids: CAIGRPNGQFF.

The chain uses TRBV20-1 and TRBJ2-5; D uncertain. The CDR3 length is 9 residues. CDR1 and CDR2 (germline): DFQATT, SNEGSKA (reference sequence). V was shortened by 0 bases and J by 7 bases, with 0 bases between the two germline ends. CDR3 residues: CSARETQYF. CDR3 DNA sequence: TGCAGTGCTAGAGAGACCCAGTACTTC.

The V and J genes are TRBV15 and TRBJ2-2; no definite D call. Germline values: CDR1 LNHNV, CDR2 YYDKDF (reference sequence). V dropped 1 base and J dropped 1 base, with 7 bases sitting between them. This CDR3 is 15 amino acids long. The CDR3 nucleotides read TGTGCCACCAGCAGAGGGAGTTGGAACACCGGGGAGCTGTTTTTT. It encodes CATSRGSWNTGELFF.

J is TRBJ2-2 and V is TRBV7-6; D possibly corresponds to TRBD1 (7 bases). V was cut by 5 bases and J by 5 bases, with 18 bases left in between. This CDR3 comprises 16 residues. The germline gives CDR1 SGHVS, CDR2 FNYEAQ. CDR3 DNA sequence: TGTGCCAGCAGCGCCCCGACCCAGGGGGGAACCGGGGAGCTGTTTTTT. This codes for CASSAPTQGGTGELFF.

The V gene is TRBV5-6, the J gene TRBJ2-5, with TRBD2 identical over 11 bases. The CDR3 has 15 residues. V shed 5 bases and J 2 bases; nucleotides not matched to a gene: 5. Germline assignment: CDR1 SGHDT and CDR2 YYEEEE. The CDR3 DNA is TGTGCCAGCAGTTATGGGACTAGCGGTCAAGAGACCCAGTACTTC. It specifies CASSYGTSGQETQYF.

The chain carries TRBV5-6 and TRBJ1-2, with a weak D call TRBD1 (6 bases). Trimming pared 1 base from V and 7 bases from J, leaving 11 bases between. Germline CDR1 reads SGHDT; CDR2 reads YYEEEE. This CDR3 has 13 residues. CDR3: CASSLTGSSGYTF. DNA for the CDR3: TGTGCCAGCAGCTTGACAGGGTCTTCTGGCTACACCTTC. Complete variable domain (other parts from reference TRBV5-6 and TRBJ1-2): DAGVTQSPTHLIKTRGQQVTLRCSPKSGHDTVSWYQQALGQGPQFIFQYYEEEERQRGNFPDRFSGHQFPNYSSELNVNALLLGDSALYLCASSLTGSSGYTFGSGTRLTVV.

This sequence joins TRBV2 and TRBJ1-2; 10 bases fit TRBD1. V gave up 4 bases and J gave up 5 bases; unmatched junction bases: 4. Looked up from germline, CDR1 is SNHLY and CDR2 is FYNNEI. The CDR3 totals 14 residues. The CDR3 protein is CASSGDRGHYGYTF. CDR3 DNA sequence: TGTGCCAGCAGTGGCGACAGGGGGCATTATGGCTACACCTTC. Together with reference TRBV2 and TRBJ1-2, the CDR3 gives the full variable domain: EPEVTQTPSHQVTQMGQEVILRCVPISNHLYFYWYRQILGQKVEFLVSFYNNEISEKSEIFDDQFSVERPDGSNFTLKIRSTKLEDSAMYFCASSGDRGHYGYTFGSGTRLTVV.

This chain joins TRBV30 and TRBJ2-7, with 7 nucleotides matching TRBD2. In germline, CDR1 is GTSNPN, CDR2 SVGIG (reference sequence). CDR3 size: 14 residues. V was clipped by 3 bases and J by 2 bases; unmatched bases: 7. CDR3: CAWSPGGPAYEQYF. The CDR3 coding sequence is TGTGCCTGGAGCCCGGGGGGTCCCGCCTACGAGCAGTACTTC.